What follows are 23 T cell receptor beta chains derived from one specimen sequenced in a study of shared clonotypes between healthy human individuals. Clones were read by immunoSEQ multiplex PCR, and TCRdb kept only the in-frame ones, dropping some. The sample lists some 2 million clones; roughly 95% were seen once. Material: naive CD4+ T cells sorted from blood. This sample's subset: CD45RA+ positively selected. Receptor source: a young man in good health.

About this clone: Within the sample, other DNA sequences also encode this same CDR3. CDR3 sequence (DNA): TGCGCCAGCAGCGCACAGGGATCCACTGAAGCTTTCTTT. Translation gives CASSAQGSTEAFF. V usage is TRBV5-1 and J usage is TRBJ1-1; a possible D gene is TRBD1 (6 bases). The germline V gene encodes CDR1 SGHRS and CDR2 YFSETQ. Trimming cost V 4 bases and J 4 bases, with 11 bases left between them. This CDR3 contains 13 residues.

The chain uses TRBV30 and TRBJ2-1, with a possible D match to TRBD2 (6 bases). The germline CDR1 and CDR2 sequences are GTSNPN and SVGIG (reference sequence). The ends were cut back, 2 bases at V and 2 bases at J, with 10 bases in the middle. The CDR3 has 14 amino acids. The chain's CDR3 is CAWSTGTAYNEQFF. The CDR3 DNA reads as TGTGCCTGGAGTACGGGGACTGCCTACAATGAGCAGTTCTTC.

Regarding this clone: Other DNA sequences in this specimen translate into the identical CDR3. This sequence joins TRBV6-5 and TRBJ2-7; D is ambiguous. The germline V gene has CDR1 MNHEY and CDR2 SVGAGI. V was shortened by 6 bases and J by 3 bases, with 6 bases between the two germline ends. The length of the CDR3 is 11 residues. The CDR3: CASSRNYEQYF. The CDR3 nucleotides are TGTGCCAGCAGCCGAAACTACGAGCAGTACTTC.

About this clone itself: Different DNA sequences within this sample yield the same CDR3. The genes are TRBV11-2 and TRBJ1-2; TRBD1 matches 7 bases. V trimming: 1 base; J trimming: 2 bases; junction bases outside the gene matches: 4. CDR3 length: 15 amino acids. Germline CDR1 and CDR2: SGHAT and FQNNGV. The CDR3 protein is CASSLGTGLNYGYTF. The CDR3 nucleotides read TGTGCCAGCAGCTTAGGGACAGGCCTCAACTATGGCTACACCTTC.

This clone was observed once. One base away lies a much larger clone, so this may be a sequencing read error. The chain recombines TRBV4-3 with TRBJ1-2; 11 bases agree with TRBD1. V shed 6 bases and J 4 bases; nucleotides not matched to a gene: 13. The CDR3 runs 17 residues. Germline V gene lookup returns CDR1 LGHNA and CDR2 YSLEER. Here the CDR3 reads CASSRTARDRGVYGYTF. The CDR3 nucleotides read TGCGCCAGCAGTCGTACTGCCCGGGACAGGGGGGTCTATGGCTACACCTTC.

CDR3 nucleotide sequence: TGTGCCATCAGCAACGGGACAAACCCCTACGAGCAGTACTTC. It encodes CAISNGTNPYEQYF. This chain connects TRBV10-3 to TRBJ2-7, with a weak D call TRBD1 (6 bases). V was cut by 6 bases and J by 2 bases, with 14 bases left in between. The CDR3 has 14 residues. CDR1 is ENHRY and CDR2 is SYGVKD in the germline V gene.

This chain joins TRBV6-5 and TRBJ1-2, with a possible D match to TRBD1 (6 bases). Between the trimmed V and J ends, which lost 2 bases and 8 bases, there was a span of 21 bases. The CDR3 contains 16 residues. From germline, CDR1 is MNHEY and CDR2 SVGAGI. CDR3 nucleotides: TGTGCCAGCAGTTACAGCGCTACGAAGGGGGAGGAGGGCTACACCTTC. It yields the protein CASSYSATKGEEGYTF.

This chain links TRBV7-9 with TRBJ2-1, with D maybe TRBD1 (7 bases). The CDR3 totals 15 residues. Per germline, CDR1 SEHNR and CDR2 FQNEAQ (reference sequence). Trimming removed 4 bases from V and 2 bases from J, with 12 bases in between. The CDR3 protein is CASSSQGGPYNEQFF. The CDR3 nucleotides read TGTGCCAGCAGCTCCCAGGGGGGCCCCTACAATGAGCAGTTCTTC.

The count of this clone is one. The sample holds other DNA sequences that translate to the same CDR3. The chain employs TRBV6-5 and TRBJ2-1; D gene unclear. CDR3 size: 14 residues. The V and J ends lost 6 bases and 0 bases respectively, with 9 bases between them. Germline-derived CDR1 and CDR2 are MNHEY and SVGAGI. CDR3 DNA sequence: TGTGCCAGCAGCCCGGGCAGCTCCTACAATGAGCAGTTCTTC. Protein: CASSPGSSYNEQFF.

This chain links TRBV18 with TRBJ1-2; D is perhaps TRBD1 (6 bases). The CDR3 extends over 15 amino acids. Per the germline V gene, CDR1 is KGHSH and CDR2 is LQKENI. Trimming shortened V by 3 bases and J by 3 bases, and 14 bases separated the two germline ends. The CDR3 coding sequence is TGTGCCAGCTCACCGTATACTACAGGGTACTATGGCTACACCTTC. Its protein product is CASSPYTTGYYGYTF.

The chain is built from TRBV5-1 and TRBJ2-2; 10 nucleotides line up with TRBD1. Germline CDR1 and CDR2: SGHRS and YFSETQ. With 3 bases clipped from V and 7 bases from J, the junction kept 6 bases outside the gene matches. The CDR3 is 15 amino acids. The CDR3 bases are TGCGCCAGCAGCTCAGACAGGGGGCACGGCGGGGAGCTGTTTTTT. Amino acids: CASSSDRGHGGELFF.

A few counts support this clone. CDR3 nucleotide sequence: TGTGCCAGCAGCCAATCTCAAGATAGCGGGAGGGTCGAGCAGTACTTC. It yields the protein CASSQSQDSGRVEQYF. The chain links TRBV14 to TRBJ2-5, with 11 bases fitting TRBD2. The DNA end favors TRBJ2-7, so the J call may be wrong. Per the germline V gene, CDR1 is SGHDN and CDR2 is FVKESK. The CDR3 totals 16 residues.

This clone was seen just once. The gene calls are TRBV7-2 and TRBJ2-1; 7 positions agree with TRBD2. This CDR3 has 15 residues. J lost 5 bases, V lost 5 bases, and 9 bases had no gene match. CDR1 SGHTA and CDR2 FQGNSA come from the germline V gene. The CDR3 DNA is TGTGCCAGCAGCGTATACGGGAGGACTCACAATGAGCAGTTCTTC. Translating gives CASSVYGRTHNEQFF.

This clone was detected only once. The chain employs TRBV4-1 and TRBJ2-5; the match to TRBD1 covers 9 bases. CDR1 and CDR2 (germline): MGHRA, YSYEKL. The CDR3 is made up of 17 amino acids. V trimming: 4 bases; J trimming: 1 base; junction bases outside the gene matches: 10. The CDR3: CASSLGQGSLIQETQYF. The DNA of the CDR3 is TGCGCCAGCAGCCTAGGACAGGGGTCTTTGATCCAAGAGACCCAGTACTTC.

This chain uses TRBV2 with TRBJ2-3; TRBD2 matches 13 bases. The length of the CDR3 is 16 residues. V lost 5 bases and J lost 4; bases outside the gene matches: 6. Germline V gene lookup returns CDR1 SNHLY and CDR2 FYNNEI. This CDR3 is CASSNRLAGGSDTQYF. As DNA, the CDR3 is TGTGCCAGCAGTAACAGACTAGCGGGGGGATCAGATACGCAGTATTTT.

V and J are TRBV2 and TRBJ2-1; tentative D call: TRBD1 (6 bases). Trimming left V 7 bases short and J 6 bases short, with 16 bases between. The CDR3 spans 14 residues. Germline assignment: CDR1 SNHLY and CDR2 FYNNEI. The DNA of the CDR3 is TGTGCCAGCAATCCGGGACAACGAGGCAATGAGCAGTTCTTC. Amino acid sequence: CASNPGQRGNEQFF.

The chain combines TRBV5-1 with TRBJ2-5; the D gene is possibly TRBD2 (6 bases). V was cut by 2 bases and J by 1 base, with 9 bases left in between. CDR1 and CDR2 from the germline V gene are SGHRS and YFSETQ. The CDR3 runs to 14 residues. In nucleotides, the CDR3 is TGCGCCAGCAGCTTTGTGGGGGGCCAAGAGACCCAGTACTTC. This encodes CASSFVGGQETQYF.

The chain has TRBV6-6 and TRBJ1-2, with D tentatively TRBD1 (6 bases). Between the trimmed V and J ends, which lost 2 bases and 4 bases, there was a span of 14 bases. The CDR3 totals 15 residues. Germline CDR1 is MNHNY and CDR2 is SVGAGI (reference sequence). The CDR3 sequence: CASSYQQGSGYGYTF. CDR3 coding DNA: TGTGCCAGCAGTTACCAACAGGGCAGTGGCTATGGCTACACCTTC.

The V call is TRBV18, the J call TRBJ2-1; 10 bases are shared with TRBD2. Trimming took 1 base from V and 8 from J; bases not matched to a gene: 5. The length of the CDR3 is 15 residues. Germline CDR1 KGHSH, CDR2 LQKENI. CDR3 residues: CASSPRAGGTHEQFF. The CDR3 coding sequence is TGTGCCAGCTCACCACGAGCGGGAGGGACGCATGAGCAGTTCTTC.

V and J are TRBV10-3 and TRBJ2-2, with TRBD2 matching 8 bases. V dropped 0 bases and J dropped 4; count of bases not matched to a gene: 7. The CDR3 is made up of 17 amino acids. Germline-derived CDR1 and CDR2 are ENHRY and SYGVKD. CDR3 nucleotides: TGTGCCATCAGTGAGTCATTTAGCGGGACTTCCACCGGGGAGCTGTTTTTT. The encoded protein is CAISESFSGTSTGELFF.

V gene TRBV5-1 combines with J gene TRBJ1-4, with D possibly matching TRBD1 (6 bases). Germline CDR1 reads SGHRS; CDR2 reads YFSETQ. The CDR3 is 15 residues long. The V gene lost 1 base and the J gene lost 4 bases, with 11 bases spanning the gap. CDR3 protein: CASSLMGQVNEKLFF. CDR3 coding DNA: TGCGCCAGCAGCTTGATGGGACAAGTTAATGAAAAACTGTTTTTT. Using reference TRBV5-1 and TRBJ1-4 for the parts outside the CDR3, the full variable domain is KAGVTQTPRYLIKTRGQQVTLSCSPISGHRSVSWYQQTPGQGLQFLFEYFSETQRNKGNFPGRFSGRQFSNSRSEMNVSTLELGDSALYLCASSLMGQVNEKLFFGSGTQLSVL.

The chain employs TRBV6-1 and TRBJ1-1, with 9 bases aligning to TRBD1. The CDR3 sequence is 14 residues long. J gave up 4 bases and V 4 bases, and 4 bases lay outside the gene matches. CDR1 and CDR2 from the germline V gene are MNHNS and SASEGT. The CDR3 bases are TGTGCCAGCAGTGCCCCGACAGGGGGCACTGAAGCTTTCTTT. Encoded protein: CASSAPTGGTEAFF.

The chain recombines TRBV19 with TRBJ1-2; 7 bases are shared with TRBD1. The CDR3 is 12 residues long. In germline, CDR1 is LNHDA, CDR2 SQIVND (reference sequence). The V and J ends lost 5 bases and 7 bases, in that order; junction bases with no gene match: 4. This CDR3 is CASSETGSGYTF. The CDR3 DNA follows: TGTGCCAGTAGTGAGACAGGGTCTGGCTACACCTTC.